These T cell receptor beta chains were read from a single sample in a study of identical twins. TCRdb re-analysed the 5' RACE reads in MiXCR, keeping a single row per CDR3 protein. The sample contains 200,000 to 250,000 distinct CDR3 sequences, approximately 8.3% of which appear only once. This sample was shared with a second study, whose subject was yellow fever vaccine responses in identical twins.

Material: memory (CD45RO+) T cells sorted from blood. The origin of the receptors is a woman under 30 in good health. The CDR3 runs from the conserved cysteine through the conserved F or W.

>TRBJ2-3|TRBV12-3/TRBV12-4
CASSLERGDPTDTQYF
>TRBJ1-1|TRBV6-2/TRBV6-3
CASSYWDTEAFF
>TRBJ1-2|TRBV6-1
CASSWGDRDYGYTF
>TRBJ2-2|TRBV6-5
CASSSVLAGAANTGELFF
>TRBJ2-1|TRBV9
CASSVGPLRADEQFF
>TRBJ2-7|TRBV7-2
CASSLTLNSYEQYF
>TRBJ1-2|TRBV10-3
CAISESYTGGYTF
>TRBJ1-4|TRBV9
CASSPLGNRGPNEKLFF
>TRBJ1-5|TRBV6-1
CASSQGEIGPQHF
>TRBJ2-7|TRBV11-1
CASSLRRNSFYEQYF
>TRBJ1-1|TRBV5-1
CASSENRNTEAFF
>TRBJ2-1|TRBV6-2/TRBV6-3
CASSYAGGTYNEQFF
>TRBJ2-7|TRBV6-1
CASSPGTGTAYEQYF
>TRBJ1-2|TRBV7-9
CASSLGSGGVSYSYTF
>TRBJ2-1|TRBV25-1
CASSEYQGPYNEQFF
>TRBJ2-3|TRBV7-8
CASSLDRDTQYF
>TRBJ1-5|TRBV6-1
CASSDPGSRRGNQPQHF
>TRBJ2-7|TRBV12-3/TRBV12-4
CASSLAGLAYEQYF
>TRBJ2-3|TRBV11-3
CASSSRGTDTQYF
>TRBJ2-4|TRBV20-1
CSAWTGVSKNIQYF
>TRBJ2-7|TRBV20-1
CSARDPGLATYEQYF
>TRBJ1-4|TRBV5-6
CASSPQGELGKLFF